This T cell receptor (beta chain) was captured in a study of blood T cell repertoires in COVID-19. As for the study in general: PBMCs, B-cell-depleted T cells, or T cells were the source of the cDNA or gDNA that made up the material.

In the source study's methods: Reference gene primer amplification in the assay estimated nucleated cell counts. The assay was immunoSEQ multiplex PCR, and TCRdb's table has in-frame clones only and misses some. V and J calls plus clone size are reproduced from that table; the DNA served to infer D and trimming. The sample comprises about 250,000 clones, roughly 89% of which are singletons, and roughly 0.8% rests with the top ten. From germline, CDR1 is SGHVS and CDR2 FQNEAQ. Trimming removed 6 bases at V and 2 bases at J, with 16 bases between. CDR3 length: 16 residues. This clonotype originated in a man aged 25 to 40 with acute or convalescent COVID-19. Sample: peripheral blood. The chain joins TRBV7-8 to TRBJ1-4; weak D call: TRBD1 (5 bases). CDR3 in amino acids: CASRGRRGDTNEKLFF. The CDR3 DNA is TGTGCCAGCAGGGGCCGTCGGGGGGACACTAATGAAAAACTGTTTTTT.